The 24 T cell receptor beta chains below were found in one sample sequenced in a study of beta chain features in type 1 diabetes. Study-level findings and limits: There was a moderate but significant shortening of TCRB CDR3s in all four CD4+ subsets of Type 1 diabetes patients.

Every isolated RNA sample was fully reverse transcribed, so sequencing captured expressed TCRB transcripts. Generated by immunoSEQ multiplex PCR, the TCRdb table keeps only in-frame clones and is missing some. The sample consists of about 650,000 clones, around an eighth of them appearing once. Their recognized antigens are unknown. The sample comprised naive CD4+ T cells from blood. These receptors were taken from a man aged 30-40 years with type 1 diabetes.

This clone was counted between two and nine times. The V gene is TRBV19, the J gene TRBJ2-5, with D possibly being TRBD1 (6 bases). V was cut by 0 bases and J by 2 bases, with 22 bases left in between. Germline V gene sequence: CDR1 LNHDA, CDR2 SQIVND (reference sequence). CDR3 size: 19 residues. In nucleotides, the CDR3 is TGTGCCAGTAGTATAGAGGGGATACCCGGGACACGCGTTCAAGAGACCCAGTACTTC. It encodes CASSIEGIPGTRVQETQYF.

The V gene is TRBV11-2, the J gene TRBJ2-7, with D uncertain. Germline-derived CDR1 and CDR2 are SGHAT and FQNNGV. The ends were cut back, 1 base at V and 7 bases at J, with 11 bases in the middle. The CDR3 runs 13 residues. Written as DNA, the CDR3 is TGTGCCAGCAGCTTAGGAAGTCCTGGGGAGCAGTACTTC. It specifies CASSLGSPGEQYF.

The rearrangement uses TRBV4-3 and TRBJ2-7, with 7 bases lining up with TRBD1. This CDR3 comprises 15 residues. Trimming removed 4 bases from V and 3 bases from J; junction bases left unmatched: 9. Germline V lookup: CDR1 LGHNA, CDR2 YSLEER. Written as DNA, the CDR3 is TGCGCCAGCAGCCGAGATACCGGGACAGTCTACGAGCAGTACTTC. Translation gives CASSRDTGTVYEQYF.

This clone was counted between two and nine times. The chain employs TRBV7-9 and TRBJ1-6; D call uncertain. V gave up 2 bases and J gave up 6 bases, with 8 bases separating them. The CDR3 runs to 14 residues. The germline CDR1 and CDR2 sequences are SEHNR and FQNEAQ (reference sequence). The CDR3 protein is CASSLPVSNSPLHF. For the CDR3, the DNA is TGTGCCAGCAGCTTACCGGTGTCTAATTCACCCCTCCACTTT.

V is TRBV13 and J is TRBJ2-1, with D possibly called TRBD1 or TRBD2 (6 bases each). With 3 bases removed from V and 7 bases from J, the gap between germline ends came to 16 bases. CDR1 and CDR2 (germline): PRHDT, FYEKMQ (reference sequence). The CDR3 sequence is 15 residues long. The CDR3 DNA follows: TGTGCCAGCAGCTTTTCCCCGGGGGCGGGGAATGAGCAGTTCTTC. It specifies CASSFSPGAGNEQFF.

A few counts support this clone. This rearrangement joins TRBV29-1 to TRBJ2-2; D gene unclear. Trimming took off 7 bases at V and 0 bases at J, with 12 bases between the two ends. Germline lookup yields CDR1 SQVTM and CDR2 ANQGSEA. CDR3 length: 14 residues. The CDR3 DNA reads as TGCAGCGCCCTACCCACAACGAACACCGGGGAGCTGTTTTTT. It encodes CSALPTTNTGELFF.

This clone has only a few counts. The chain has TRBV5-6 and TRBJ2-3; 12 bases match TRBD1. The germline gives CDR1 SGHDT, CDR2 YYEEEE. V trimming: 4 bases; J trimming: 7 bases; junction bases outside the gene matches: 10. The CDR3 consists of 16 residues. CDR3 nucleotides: TGTGCCAGCAGCCTGACCGGGACAGGGGGCTCATATACGCAGTATTTT. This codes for CASSLTGTGGSYTQYF.

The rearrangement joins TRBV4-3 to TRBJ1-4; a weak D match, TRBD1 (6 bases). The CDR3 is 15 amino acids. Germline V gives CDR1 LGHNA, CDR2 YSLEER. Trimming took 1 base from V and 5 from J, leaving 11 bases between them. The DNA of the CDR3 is TGCGCCAGCAGCCAAGTCGGGCAGGGGAATGAAAAACTGTTTTTT. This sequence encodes CASSQVGQGNEKLFF.

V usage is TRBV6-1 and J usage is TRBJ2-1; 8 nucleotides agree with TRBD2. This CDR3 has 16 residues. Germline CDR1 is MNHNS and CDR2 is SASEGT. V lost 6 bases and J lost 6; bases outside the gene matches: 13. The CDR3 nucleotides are TGTGCCAGCAGGGAAAGGACTAGCCTTAGAGGCAATGAGCAGTTCTTC. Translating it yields CASRERTSLRGNEQFF.

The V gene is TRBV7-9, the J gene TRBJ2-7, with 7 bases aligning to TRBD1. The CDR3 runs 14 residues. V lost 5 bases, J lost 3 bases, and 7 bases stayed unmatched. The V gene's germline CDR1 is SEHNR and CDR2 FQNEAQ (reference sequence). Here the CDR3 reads CASSLRDSNYEQYF. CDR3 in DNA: TGTGCCAGCAGCCTCCGGGACAGCAACTACGAGCAGTACTTC. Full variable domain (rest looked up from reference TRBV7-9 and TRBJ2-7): DTGVSQNPRHKITKRGQNVTFRCDPISEHNRLYWYRQTLGQGPEFLTYFQNEAQLEKSRLLSDRFSAERPKGSFSTLEIQRTEQGDSAMYLCASSLRDSNYEQYFGPGTRLTVT.

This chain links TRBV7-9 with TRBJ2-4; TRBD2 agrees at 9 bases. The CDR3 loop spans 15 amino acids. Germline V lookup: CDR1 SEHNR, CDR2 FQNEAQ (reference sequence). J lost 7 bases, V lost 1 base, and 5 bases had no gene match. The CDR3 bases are TGTGCCAGCAGCTTAGAGCCTAGCGGGATGAACATTCAGTACTTC. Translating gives CASSLEPSGMNIQYF.

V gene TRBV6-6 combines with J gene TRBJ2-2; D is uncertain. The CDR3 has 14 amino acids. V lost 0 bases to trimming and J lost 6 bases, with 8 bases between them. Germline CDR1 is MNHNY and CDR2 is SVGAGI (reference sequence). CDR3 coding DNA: TGTGCCAGCAGTTACTCGATCGGCGCCGGGGAGCTGTTTTTT. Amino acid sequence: CASSYSIGAGELFF.

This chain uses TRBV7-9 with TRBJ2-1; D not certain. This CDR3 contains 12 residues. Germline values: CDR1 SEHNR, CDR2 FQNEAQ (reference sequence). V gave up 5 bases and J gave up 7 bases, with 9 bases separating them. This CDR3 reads CASSQSQNEQFF. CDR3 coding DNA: TGTGCCAGCAGCCAATCTCAGAATGAGCAGTTCTTC.

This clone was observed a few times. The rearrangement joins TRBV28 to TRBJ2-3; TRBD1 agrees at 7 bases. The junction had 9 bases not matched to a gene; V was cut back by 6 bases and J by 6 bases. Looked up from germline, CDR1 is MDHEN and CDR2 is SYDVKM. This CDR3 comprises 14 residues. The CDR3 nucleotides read TGTGCCAGCAGCTCGGACAGGCTTGCGGATACGCAGTATTTT. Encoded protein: CASSSDRLADTQYF. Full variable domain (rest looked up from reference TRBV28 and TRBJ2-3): DVKVTQSSRYLVKRTGEKVFLECVQDMDHENMFWYRQDPGLGLRLIYFSYDVKMKEKGDIPEGYSVSREKKERFSLILESASTNQTSMYLCASSSDRLADTQYFGPGTRLTVL.

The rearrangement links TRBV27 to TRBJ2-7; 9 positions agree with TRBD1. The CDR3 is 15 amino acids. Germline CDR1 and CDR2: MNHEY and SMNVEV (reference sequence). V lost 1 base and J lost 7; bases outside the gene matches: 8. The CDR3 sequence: CASSLWGTGLREQYF. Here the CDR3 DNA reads TGTGCCAGCAGTTTATGGGGGACAGGGCTAAGGGAGCAGTACTTC.

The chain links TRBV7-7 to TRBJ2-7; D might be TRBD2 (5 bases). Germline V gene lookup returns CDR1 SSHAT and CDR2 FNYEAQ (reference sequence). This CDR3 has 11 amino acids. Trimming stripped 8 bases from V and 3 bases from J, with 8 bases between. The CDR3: CASGRDYEQYF. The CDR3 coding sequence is TGTGCCAGCGGCCGGGACTACGAGCAGTACTTC.

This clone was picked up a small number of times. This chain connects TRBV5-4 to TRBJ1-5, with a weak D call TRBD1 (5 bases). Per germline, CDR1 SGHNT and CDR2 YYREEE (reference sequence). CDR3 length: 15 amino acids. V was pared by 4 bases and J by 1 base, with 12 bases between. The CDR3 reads CASSRRDGSNQPQHF. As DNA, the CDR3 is TGTGCCAGCAGCCGAAGGGACGGAAGCAATCAGCCCCAGCATTTT.

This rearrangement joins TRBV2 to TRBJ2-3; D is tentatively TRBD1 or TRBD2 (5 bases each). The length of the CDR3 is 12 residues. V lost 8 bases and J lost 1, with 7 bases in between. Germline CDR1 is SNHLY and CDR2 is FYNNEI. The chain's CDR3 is CASGDRTDTQYF. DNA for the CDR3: TGTGCCAGCGGGGACCGCACAGATACGCAGTATTTT.

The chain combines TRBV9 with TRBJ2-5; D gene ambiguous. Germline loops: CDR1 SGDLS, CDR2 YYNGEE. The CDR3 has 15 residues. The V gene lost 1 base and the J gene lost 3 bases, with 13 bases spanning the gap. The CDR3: CASSVTISDKETQYF. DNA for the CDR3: TGTGCCAGCAGCGTAACGATAAGCGACAAAGAGACCCAGTACTTC.

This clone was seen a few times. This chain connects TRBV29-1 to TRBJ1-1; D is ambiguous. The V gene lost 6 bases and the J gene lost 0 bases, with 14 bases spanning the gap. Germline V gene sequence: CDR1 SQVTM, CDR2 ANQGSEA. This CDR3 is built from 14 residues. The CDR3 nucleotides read TGCAGCGTGGTCCAGCGACTCCTGAACACTGAAGCTTTCTTT. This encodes CSVVQRLLNTEAFF.

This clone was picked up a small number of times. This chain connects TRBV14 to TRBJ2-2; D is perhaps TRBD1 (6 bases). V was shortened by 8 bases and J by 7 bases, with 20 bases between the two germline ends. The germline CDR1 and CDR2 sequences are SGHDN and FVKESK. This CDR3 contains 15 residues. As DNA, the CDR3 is TGTGCCAGCCGCGACCAGGGTGAGGGACACGGGGAGCTGTTTTTT. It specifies CASRDQGEGHGELFF.

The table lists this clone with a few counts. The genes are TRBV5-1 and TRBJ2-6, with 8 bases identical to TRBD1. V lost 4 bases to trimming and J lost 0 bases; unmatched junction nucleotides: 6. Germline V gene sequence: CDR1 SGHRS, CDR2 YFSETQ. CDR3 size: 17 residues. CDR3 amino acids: CASSPGQVFSGANVLTF. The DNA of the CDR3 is TGCGCCAGCAGCCCGGGACAGGTTTTCTCTGGGGCCAACGTCCTGACTTTC.

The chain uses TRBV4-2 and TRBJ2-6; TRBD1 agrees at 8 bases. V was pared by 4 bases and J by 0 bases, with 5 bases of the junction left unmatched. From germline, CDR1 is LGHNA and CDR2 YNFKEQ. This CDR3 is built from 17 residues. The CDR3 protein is CASSPGQGTSGANVLTF. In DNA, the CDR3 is TGTGCCAGCAGCCCAGGACAGGGTACCTCTGGGGCCAACGTCCTGACTTTC.

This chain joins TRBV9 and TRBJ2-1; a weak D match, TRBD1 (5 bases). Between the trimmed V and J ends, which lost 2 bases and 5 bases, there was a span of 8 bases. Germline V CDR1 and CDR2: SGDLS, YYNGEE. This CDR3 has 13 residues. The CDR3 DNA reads TGTGCCAGCAGCGTGGGGCCAAACAATGAGCAGTTCTTC. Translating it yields CASSVGPNNEQFF. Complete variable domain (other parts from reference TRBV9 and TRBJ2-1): DSGVTQTPKHLITATGQRVTLRCSPRSGDLSVYWYQQSLDQGLQFLIQYYNGEERAKGNILERFSAQQFPDLHSELNLSSLELGDSALYFCASSVGPNNEQFFGPGTRLTVL.